The rows below give T cell receptor beta chains drawn from one sample of a study of identical twins. Each CDR3 protein gets one entry after TCRdb re-called the 5' RACE reads with MiXCR. This table has fewer than 800,000 distinct CDR3 sequences, just over 7% appearing once. The same data also contributed to another study, on yellow fever vaccine responses in identical twins.

The sample consisted of PBMCs. These receptors all come from a woman younger than 30 in good health. The CDR3 runs from the conserved cysteine through the conserved F or W. Each record gives: J gene, V gene, D gene, clone size, CDR3 DNA, CDR3 protein. The D gene is left open where the match is weak. Expanded clones get a size class; other rows say once, few or many, or leave the size out.

J: TRBJ2-2; V: TRBV7-8; D: -; size: many; DNA: TGTGCCAGCAGCTTAGCCGGGATTGTATCCGGGGAGCTGTTTTTT; CDR3: CASSLAGIVSGELFF
J: TRBJ2-2; V: TRBV29-1; D: -; size: many; DNA: TGCAGCGTGGATAGCGAGACCGGGGAGCTGTTTTTT; CDR3: CSVDSETGELFF
J: TRBJ2-2; V: TRBV6-5; D: -; size: -; DNA: TGTGCCAGCAGTTACTCGGTGCCGGGGTGGAGCTGGGAGCTGTTTTTT; CDR3: CASSYSVPGWSWELFF
J: TRBJ2-3; V: TRBV7-3; D: TRBD2; size: few; DNA: TGTGCCAGCAGCTTTTGGACTAGCGGGATTGATACGCAGTATTTT; CDR3: CASSFWTSGIDTQYF
J: TRBJ2-1; V: TRBV20-1; D: -; size: -; DNA: TGCAGTGCCGATTCAGCTAGCTCCTACAATGAGCAGTTCTTC; CDR3: CSADSASSYNEQFF
J: TRBJ2-7; V: TRBV7-9; D: TRBD1; size: few; DNA: TGTGCCAGCAGCGCTCCGACAGGGTGGGGGGAGCAGTACTTC; CDR3: CASSAPTGWGEQYF
J: TRBJ2-7; V: TRBV5-1; D: -; size: few; DNA: TGCGCCAGCACCGGGACGGTCTCCTACGAGCAGTACTTC; CDR3: CASTGTVSYEQYF
J: TRBJ2-2; V: TRBV7-3; D: TRBD2; size: many; DNA: TGTGCCAGCAGCCCCGACGGGGACTACCCGAGCACCGGGGAGCTGTTTTTT; CDR3: CASSPDGDYPSTGELFF
J: TRBJ2-6; V: TRBV28; D: -; size: many; DNA: TGTGCCAGCAGTCCCACCGCCTTCTCTGGGGCCAACGTCCTGACTTTC; CDR3: CASSPTAFSGANVLTF
J: TRBJ2-2; V: TRBV29-1; D: -; size: few; DNA: TGCAGCCGTCCGGAGCACCGCACCGGGGAGCTGTTTTTT; CDR3: CSRPEHRTGELFF
J: TRBJ2-1; V: TRBV11-1; D: TRBD2; size: many; DNA: TGTGCCAGCAGCCCCGGACTAGCGGGTTCCTTAAGCTCCTACAATGAGCAGTTCTTC; CDR3: CASSPGLAGSLSSYNEQFF
J: TRBJ2-7; V: TRBV28; D: -; size: many; DNA: TGTGCCAGCAGTTGGCCGGAAACCTACGAGCAGTACTTC; CDR3: CASSWPETYEQYF
J: TRBJ2-5; V: TRBV10-3; D: -; size: many; DNA: TGTGCCACCAACACTGCACAGGGCGCACGAGAAGAGACCCAGTACTTC; CDR3: CATNTAQGAREETQYF
J: TRBJ2-3; V: TRBV28; D: TRBD2; size: -; DNA: TGTGCCAGCAGTTTCGCAAGCGGGAGTGGATCAGATACGCAGTATTTT; CDR3: CASSFASGSGSDTQYF
J: TRBJ2-5; V: TRBV27; D: TRBD1; size: few; DNA: TGTGCCAACCCAGTCCAGGGGGACCAAGAGACCCAGTACTTC; CDR3: CANPVQGDQETQYF
J: TRBJ2-1; V: TRBV6-4; D: TRBD1; size: many; DNA: TGTGCCAGCAGTGAAGCGGCAACAGGGGGCTATGAGCAGTTCTTC; CDR3: CASSEAATGGYEQFF
J: TRBJ1-1; V: TRBV14; D: -; size: few; DNA: TGTGCCAGCAGCACGGGTTGGGCAGAAGCTTTCTTT; CDR3: CASSTGWAEAFF
J: TRBJ2-5; V: TRBV5-6; D: -; size: few; DNA: TGTGCCAGCAGCACCATGTCCTTTGTAGAGACCCAGTACTTC; CDR3: CASSTMSFVETQYF
J: TRBJ2-7; V: TRBV19; D: -; size: -; DNA: TGTGCCAGTACCCATAGCCATATGGGGGATTACGAGCAGTACTTC; CDR3: CASTHSHMGDYEQYF
J: TRBJ2-2; V: TRBV20-1; D: TRBD2; size: few; DNA: TGCAGTGCTAGAGATAGTGAGGGGACTAGCGGGCCATACACCGGGGAGCTGTTTTTT; CDR3: CSARDSEGTSGPYTGELFF
J: TRBJ1-4; V: TRBV3-1; D: TRBD1; size: few; DNA: TGTGCCAGCAGACGACAGGGTAATGAAAAACTGTTTTTT; CDR3: CASRRQGNEKLFF
J: TRBJ2-4; V: TRBV5-1; D: -; size: few; DNA: TGCGCCAGCAGCTTGGGTCAGGCCTCACTGTCGGCCAAAAACATTCAGTACTTC; CDR3: CASSLGQASLSAKNIQYF
J: TRBJ2-2; V: TRBV10-3; D: TRBD2; size: few; DNA: TGTGCCATCAGTACAGAGCGGGGAGACACCGGGGAGCTGTTTTTT; CDR3: CAISTERGDTGELFF
J: TRBJ2-7; V: TRBV5-1; D: -; size: few; DNA: TGCGCCAGCAGCTTTAGTTACCCAACTCCCTACGAGCAGTACTTC; CDR3: CASSFSYPTPYEQYF
J: TRBJ2-5; V: TRBV5-1; D: -; size: many; DNA: TGCGCCAACAGGAGGATAACAGGGTACGAGACCCAGTACTTC; CDR3: CANRRITGYETQYF
J: TRBJ1-1; V: TRBV6-5; D: -; size: many; DNA: TGTGCCAGCAGTTACCTCGGGGGCGGTACTGAAGCTTTCTTT; CDR3: CASSYLGGGTEAFF
J: TRBJ2-5; V: TRBV15; D: TRBD2; size: -; DNA: TGTGCCACCAGCGGCGAAGTAACGGGACTAGCGGGGGGGCAGACCCAGTACTTC; CDR3: CATSGEVTGLAGGQTQYF
J: TRBJ1-1; V: TRBV20-1; D: TRBD1; size: many; DNA: TGCAGTGCTCCGACAGGGGGGAACACTGAAGCTTTCTTT; CDR3: CSAPTGGNTEAFF
J: TRBJ1-2; V: TRBV10-3; D: -; size: -; DNA: TGTGCCACTAGGACCACTAACTATGGCTACACCTTC; CDR3: CATRTTNYGYTF
J: TRBJ2-3; V: TRBV6-4; D: TRBD2; size: many; DNA: TGTGCCAGCAGTGAGACTAGCGCCCACACAGATACGCAGTATTTT; CDR3: CASSETSAHTDTQYF
J: TRBJ2-7; V: TRBV6-2/TRBV6-3; D: TRBD2; size: few; DNA: TGTGCCAGCAGTTACATCACTAGCGGGAGGGATTACGAGCAGTACTTC; CDR3: CASSYITSGRDYEQYF
J: TRBJ2-1; V: TRBV2; D: -; size: -; DNA: TGTGCCAGCAATACAGGCTCGGGGGTCAATGAGCAGTTCTTC; CDR3: CASNTGSGVNEQFF
J: TRBJ2-1; V: TRBV20-1; D: -; size: few; DNA: TGCAGTGCTAGAGACGTGATGAAGGGGTACAATGAGCAGTTCTTC; CDR3: CSARDVMKGYNEQFF
J: TRBJ1-1; V: TRBV13; D: -; size: few; DNA: TGTGCCAGCAGCTTCGGGGGGAGGGTCGAAACTGAAGCTTTCTTT; CDR3: CASSFGGRVETEAFF
J: TRBJ2-5; V: TRBV2; D: -; size: -; DNA: TGTGCCAGCAGTGAATCGGAGACCCAGTACTTC; CDR3: CASSESETQYF
J: TRBJ2-2; V: TRBV5-1; D: -; size: few; DNA: TGCGCCAGCAGCAAGGGACAGAACACCGGGGAGCTGTTTTTT; CDR3: CASSKGQNTGELFF
J: TRBJ1-2; V: TRBV19; D: -; size: few; DNA: TGTGCCAGTAGCAGGACCGAAATCTATGGCTACACCTTC; CDR3: CASSRTEIYGYTF
J: TRBJ2-1; V: TRBV15; D: -; size: few; DNA: TGTGCCACCAGCAGAGAGGGGGCGGGGGCGGGTGAGCAGTTCTTC; CDR3: CATSREGAGAGEQFF
J: TRBJ2-3; V: TRBV7-8; D: -; size: many; DNA: TGTGCCAGCAGCTTAGTTGCAGACTTGCAGGATACGCAGTATTTT; CDR3: CASSLVADLQDTQYF
J: TRBJ2-2; V: TRBV7-2; D: -; size: few; DNA: TGTGCCAGCAGCTTAGACCGTGTACTTGGGACCGGGGAGCTGTTTTTT; CDR3: CASSLDRVLGTGELFF
J: TRBJ2-1; V: TRBV20-1; D: -; size: many; DNA: TGCAGTGCTGGAGCAGGGAGCTCCTACAATGAGCAGTTCTTC; CDR3: CSAGAGSSYNEQFF
J: TRBJ2-1; V: TRBV12-3/TRBV12-4; D: TRBD2; size: few; DNA: TGTGCCAGCAGTCCCGTAATGGCAGCGGGGGAAAATGAGCAGTTCTTC; CDR3: CASSPVMAAGENEQFF
J: TRBJ1-4; V: TRBV6-1; D: -; size: many; DNA: TGTGCCAGCAGCCAGGGAGGCACTAATGAAAAACTGTTTTTT; CDR3: CASSQGGTNEKLFF
J: TRBJ2-1; V: TRBV4-1; D: -; size: -; DNA: TGCGCCAGCAGCCAAGAGGTCGCGGATGAGCAGTTCTTC; CDR3: CASSQEVADEQFF
J: TRBJ2-1; V: TRBV3-1; D: -; size: many; DNA: TGTGCCAGCAGCCAAGATCAAAACAGGGCCGAGCAGTTCTTC; CDR3: CASSQDQNRAEQFF
J: TRBJ1-3; V: TRBV3-1; D: -; size: many; DNA: TGTGCCAGCAGCCGAGCCGGTGGGGATGGAAACACCATATATTTT; CDR3: CASSRAGGDGNTIYF
J: TRBJ2-1; V: TRBV24-1; D: -; size: -; DNA: TGTGCCACCAGTGATTTTACGGGCAGCTCCTACAATGAGCAGTTCTTC; CDR3: CATSDFTGSSYNEQFF
J: TRBJ2-7; V: TRBV20-1; D: TRBD2; size: few; DNA: TGCAGTGCTACTCTCCACACTAGCGGGATCGCCTACGAGCAGTACTTC; CDR3: CSATLHTSGIAYEQYF
J: TRBJ1-1; V: TRBV12-3/TRBV12-4; D: -; size: many; DNA: TGTGCCAGCAGTCTCCCGGGACCCCCGATGGGTGCTTTCTTT; CDR3: CASSLPGPPMGAFF
J: TRBJ1-2; V: TRBV28; D: -; size: many; DNA: TGTGCCAGCAGTTTCGAGGGGAGACCCAATGGCTACACCTTC; CDR3: CASSFEGRPNGYTF
J: TRBJ2-1; V: TRBV12-3/TRBV12-4; D: TRBD2; size: -; DNA: TGTGCCAGCAGCCCAAAGCGGGAGGGGACCTACAATGAGCAGTTCTTC; CDR3: CASSPKREGTYNEQFF
J: TRBJ1-1; V: TRBV20-1; D: -; size: few; DNA: TGCAGTGCAAGGAAAGACACTGAAGCTTTCTTT; CDR3: CSARKDTEAFF
J: TRBJ1-1; V: TRBV20-1; D: -; size: -; DNA: TGCAGTGCTAGCAGCTACACTGAAGCTTTCTTT; CDR3: CSASSYTEAFF
J: TRBJ2-6; V: TRBV7-2; D: -; size: -; DNA: TGTGCCAGCAGCCCAACCTTGTCTGGGGCCAACGTCCTGACTTTC; CDR3: CASSPTLSGANVLTF
J: TRBJ1-1; V: TRBV7-2; D: TRBD1; size: -; DNA: TGTGCCAGCAGCTTAGGTCCGACAGGGATGAACACTGAAGCTTTCTTT; CDR3: CASSLGPTGMNTEAFF
J: TRBJ2-3; V: TRBV7-2; D: -; size: -; DNA: TGTGCCAGCAGCTTAGTGGGGACTTACACAGATACGCAGTATTTT; CDR3: CASSLVGTYTDTQYF
J: TRBJ2-7; V: TRBV4-1; D: -; size: -; DNA: TGCGCCAGCAGCCAAGACCCAGGGGATCCCTACGAGCAGTACTTC; CDR3: CASSQDPGDPYEQYF
J: TRBJ2-1; V: TRBV6-1; D: TRBD2; size: few; DNA: TGTGCCAGCATCGGGACTAGCGGGAGGAGGGGTATCGATGAGCAGTTCTTC; CDR3: CASIGTSGRRGIDEQFF
J: TRBJ2-6; V: TRBV14; D: -; size: many; DNA: TGTGCCAGCAGCCAACTACGACACTCTGGGGCCAACGTCCTGACTTTC; CDR3: CASSQLRHSGANVLTF